The 20 T cell receptor beta chains given below trace back to one sample, sequenced in a study of cytomegalovirus exposure and HLA in healthy donors. The primer mix had 60 Vbeta and 13 Jbeta primers. Measured with immunoSEQ multiplex PCR; TCRdb has only the in-frame clones, and not every one. The sample yields under 300,000 clones, 84% seen once. Material for sequencing was PBMCs. These receptors came from a woman in her forties in good health and CMV-seropositive.

The chain combines TRBV19 with TRBJ1-1; D gene uncertain. CDR1 and CDR2 (germline): LNHDA, SQIVND (reference sequence). Trimming took off 5 bases at V and 1 base at J, with 8 bases between the two ends. The CDR3 length is 13 residues. Here the CDR3 DNA reads TGTGCCAGTAGTTCCCCCCGGAACACTGAAGCTTTCTTT. Translated: CASSSPRNTEAFF.

This chain joins TRBV19 and TRBJ1-2; a possible D gene is TRBD1 (5 bases). The germline CDR1 and CDR2 sequences are LNHDA and SQIVND (reference sequence). Between the trimmed V and J ends, which lost 3 bases and 7 bases, there was a span of 15 bases. The CDR3 length is 14 residues. The CDR3: CASSIPGDGAGYTF. The CDR3 bases are TGTGCCAGTAGTATCCCGGGAGACGGGGCTGGCTACACCTTC.

The chain has TRBV7-2 and TRBJ2-5, with D perhaps matching TRBD1 (5 bases). The germline CDR1 and CDR2 sequences are SGHTA and FQGNSA. The CDR3 runs 14 residues. With 1 base removed from V and 7 bases from J, the gap between germline ends came to 13 bases. CDR3 nucleotide sequence: TGTGCCAGCAGCTTAGGCCTTAGCAGGGCGACCCAGTACTTC. It specifies CASSLGLSRATQYF.

The chain uses TRBV11-2 and TRBJ2-1; 8 bases map to TRBD2. Germline loops: CDR1 SGHAT, CDR2 FQNNGV. V was pared by 3 bases and J by 6 bases, with 4 bases of the junction left unmatched. The CDR3 has 14 amino acids. The CDR3 DNA reads as TGTGCCAGCAGCTTCCCGGGACTAGGCAATGAGCAGTTCTTC. Its protein is CASSFPGLGNEQFF.

The genes are TRBV28 and TRBJ2-3, with TRBD2 matching 11 bases. Germline trimming cut 3 bases from V and 7 bases from J; bases unmatched to any gene: 6. CDR3 length: 15 residues. The germline CDR1 and CDR2 sequences are MDHEN and SYDVKM. The DNA for the CDR3 is TGTGCCAGCAGTTTTACTAGCGGGAGAGTTAATACGCAGTATTTT. This translates into CASSFTSGRVNTQYF.

The gene calls are TRBV28 and TRBJ2-1, with unresolved D. Per the germline V gene, CDR1 is MDHEN and CDR2 is SYDVKM. The CDR3 is made up of 13 amino acids. The V end lost 2 bases, the J end lost 5 bases, and 7 bases lay between the germline ends. In DNA form, the CDR3 reads TGTGCCAGCAGTTTAGGAGCAGACAATGAGCAGTTCTTC. Translated: CASSLGADNEQFF.

The genes are TRBV6-6 and TRBJ1-3, with a tentative D call TRBD1 (6 bases). The CDR3 length is 14 residues. In germline, CDR1 is MNHNY, CDR2 SVGAGI (reference sequence). V lost 5 bases, J lost 4 bases, and 12 bases lay in between. CDR3 DNA: TGTGCCAGCAGTCCGCGGACAGCGGGAAACACCATATATTTT. It yields the protein CASSPRTAGNTIYF.

This chain joins TRBV30 and TRBJ2-1; 9 bases agree with TRBD1. With V trimmed by 3 bases and J by 2 bases, 5 bases remained unmatched. The CDR3 is 15 residues long. Germline V gene data show CDR1 as GTSNPN and CDR2 as SVGIG (reference sequence). This chain's CDR3 is CAWSGDRDPYNEQFF. Here the CDR3 DNA reads TGTGCCTGGAGCGGGGACAGGGACCCCTACAATGAGCAGTTCTTC.

V gene TRBV6-5 combines with J gene TRBJ2-7, with a possible D match to TRBD2 (6 bases). The germline V gene has CDR1 MNHEY and CDR2 SVGAGI. V was shortened by 4 bases and J by 0 bases, with 16 bases between the two germline ends. This CDR3 is built from 16 residues. CDR3 nucleotides: TGTGCCAGCAGTTCCCCACTGGTCGGGAGCTCCTACGAGCAGTACTTC. Translated: CASSSPLVGSSYEQYF.

The CDR3 DNA follows: TGTGCCAGCAGTGAGAGGGCAGGGGCCCACACTTATAGCAATCAGCCCCAGCATTTT. Its translation is CASSERAGAHTYSNQPQHF. The rearrangement uses TRBV2 and TRBJ1-5; tentatively, D is TRBD1 (6 bases). The CDR3 totals 19 residues. Trimming pared 3 bases from V and 0 bases from J, leaving 21 bases between. From germline, CDR1 is SNHLY and CDR2 FYNNEI.

This clone was seen a single time. The chain uses TRBV19 and TRBJ1-5, with 9 positions matching TRBD1. Germline-derived CDR1 and CDR2 are LNHDA and SQIVND (reference sequence). This CDR3 is built from 14 residues. Losses at the gene ends were 7 bases for V and 6 bases for J; bases not matched to a gene: 7. This CDR3 reads CASTTQGAVQPQHF. CDR3 DNA sequence: TGTGCCAGTACTACACAGGGGGCCGTTCAGCCCCAGCATTTT.

This chain joins TRBV6-5 and TRBJ1-4; possible D gene TRBD1, 5 bases. Germline CDR1 MNHEY, CDR2 SVGAGI. Trimming pared 2 bases from V and 7 bases from J, leaving 17 bases between. The CDR3 runs 16 residues. CDR3 amino acids: CASSYHLTDRIEKLFF. CDR3 DNA: TGTGCCAGCAGTTACCACCTGACAGACCGAATTGAAAAACTGTTTTTT.

This clone was seen just once. The chain employs TRBV25-1 and TRBJ1-5; TRBD1 matches at 8 bases. Germline CDR1 and CDR2: MGHDK and SYGVNS. V lost 6 bases and J lost 0; bases outside the gene matches: 4. The CDR3 totals 15 residues. CDR3 bases: TGTGCCAGCAGCGAGGACAGGGCTAGCAATCAGCCCCAGCATTTT. It yields the protein CASSEDRASNQPQHF.

This chain links TRBV18 with TRBJ2-2; D not certain. Germline V lookup: CDR1 KGHSH, CDR2 LQKENI. V was trimmed by 3 bases and J by 8 bases, leaving 7 bases between them. The CDR3 length is 12 residues. CDR3 DNA sequence: TGTGCCAGCTCACCTTCCGTAGGGGAGCTGTTTTTT. The encoded protein is CASSPSVGELFF.

V and J are TRBV9 and TRBJ2-7, with D perhaps matching TRBD1 (6 bases). CDR3 size: 16 residues. The V end was cut by 0 bases, the J end by 0 bases, with 13 bases between. Germline loops: CDR1 SGDLS, CDR2 YYNGEE. The CDR3 nucleotides are TGTGCCAGCAGCGTAGAGAAGGGGGTCTTCTCCTACGAGCAGTACTTC. This encodes CASSVEKGVFSYEQYF.

The rearrangement uses TRBV11-3 and TRBJ2-1; D gene unclear. Germline V gives CDR1 SGHNT, CDR2 YENEEA. This CDR3 contains 17 residues. V lost 0 bases to trimming and J lost 0 bases, with 12 bases between them. The CDR3: CASSLEGAAGSYNEQFF. The CDR3 coding sequence is TGTGCCAGCAGCTTAGAAGGCGCGGCCGGCTCCTACAATGAGCAGTTCTTC. The entire variable domain, with the rest obtained from reference TRBV11-3 and TRBJ2-1, is as follows: EAGVVQSPRYKIIEKKQPVAFWCNPISGHNTLYWYLQNLGQGPELLIRYENEEAVDDSQLPKDRFSAERLKGVDSTLKIQPAELGDSAVYLCASSLEGAAGSYNEQFFGPGTRLTVL.

The chain uses TRBV28 and TRBJ2-5; perhaps TRBD1 as D (8 bases). Trimming shortened V by 5 bases and J by 4 bases, and 17 bases separated the two germline ends. Germline CDR1 is MDHEN and CDR2 is SYDVKM. This CDR3 is built from 15 residues. CDR3 nucleotides: TGTGCCAGCAGTAGAATCACAGGGGGGGCAGAGACCCAGTACTTC. Encoded protein: CASSRITGGAETQYF.

V gene TRBV2 combines with J gene TRBJ2-1; D might be TRBD2 (6 bases). Trimming stripped 8 bases from V and 8 bases from J, with 19 bases between. The CDR3 has 14 residues. The V gene's germline CDR1 is SNHLY and CDR2 FYNNEI. Written as DNA, the CDR3 is TGTGCCAGCGCCCCTTGGACTAACGTAGATGAGCAGTTCTTC. As protein: CASAPWTNVDEQFF.

This clone occurred once. V is TRBV9 and J is TRBJ2-3; 8 nucleotides agree with TRBD1. This CDR3 is built from 14 residues. After removal of 1 base from V and 5 bases from J, the junction contained 3 bases not matched to a gene. Germline lookup yields CDR1 SGDLS and CDR2 YYNGEE. DNA of the CDR3: TGTGCCAGCAGCGTACAGGGGGCAGGAGATACGCAGTATTTT. It encodes CASSVQGAGDTQYF.

The chain carries TRBV7-8 and TRBJ1-5; the D is unclear. V shed 1 base and J shed 6 bases, with 13 bases lying between them. Germline CDR1 and CDR2: SGHVS and FQNEAQ. This CDR3 has 15 amino acids. The CDR3 sequence is CASSLDLGRSQPQHF. The CDR3, as DNA: TGTGCCAGCAGCTTAGATTTAGGCAGGTCTCAGCCCCAGCATTTT.